The present T cell receptor (beta chain) was sequenced within a study of T cell changes during pregnancy in multiple sclerosis. CDR1 is LNHDA and CDR2 is SQIVND in the germline V gene (reference sequence). This CDR3 region has 16 residues. The trim removed 4 bases at V and 8 bases at J, leaving 5 bases unmatched. Libraries were prepared by immunoSEQ multiplex PCR; TCRdb keeps only in-frame clonotypes and omits some of them. The sample has approximately 70,000 clones; 92% are singletons. The source was peripheral blood, collected in the second trimester of pregnancy. The TCR comes from a female donor in good health, enrolled as a control in a pregnancy study. This chain uses TRBV19 with TRBJ2-1, with 16 bases aligning to TRBD2. The CDR3 DNA reads TGTGCCAGTAGTAGTCCGGGACTAGCGGGGGGGCATGAGCAGTTCTTC. Encoded protein: CASSSPGLAGGHEQFF.